These T cell receptor beta chains were read from a single sample in a study of T cells in localized non-small cell lung cancer. Method: immunoSEQ multiplex PCR; TCRdb's copy keeps in-frame clones and lacks some. The sample gives 37,000 or so clones, 75% to 90% of which show up once; 2.7% is in the top ten. Material: peripheral blood, obtained before any cancer treatment. These receptors were taken from a woman aged 35-75 years with stage I lung adenocarcinoma. CDR3s include the opening cysteine and the closing phenylalanine or tryptophan. The D gene is left open where the match is weak. Where a row states a size, it is once, few, many or the class of an expanded clone; other rows omit it.

-	TRBV7-8	TRBJ2-5	-	CASSSPSQVAETQYF	TGTGCCAGCAGCTCCCCCAGCCAGGTTGCGGAGACCCAGTACTTC
-	TRBV6-5	TRBJ2-6	-	CASSYSSGANVLTF	TGTGCCAGCAGTTATTCCTCTGGGGCCAACGTCCTGACTTTC
-	TRBV30	TRBJ2-6	-	CACPFGANVLTF	TGTGCCTGCCCCTTCGGGGCCAACGTCCTGACTTTC
-	TRBV4-2	TRBJ2-2	-	CASSQRTGAPLGQTGELFF	TGTGCCAGCAGCCAACGTACCGGGGCTCCTCTGGGCCAAACCGGGGAGCTGTTTTTT
TRBD1	TRBV7-2	TRBJ1-1	-	CASSPNSGGDTEAFF	TGTGCCAGCAGTCCAAACTCAGGGGGGGACACTGAAGCTTTCTTT
TRBD1	TRBV11-3	TRBJ2-1	-	CASSLMNRGLNEQFF	TGTGCCAGCAGCTTAATGAACAGGGGTTTGAATGAGCAGTTCTTC
-	TRBV28	TRBJ1-3	-	CASSLDSSSGNTIYF	TGTGCCAGCAGTTTAGACTCTTCGTCTGGAAACACCATATATTTT
TRBD2	TRBV2	TRBJ2-1	-	CASSERPSGYNEQFF	TGTGCCAGCAGTGAGCGGCCTAGCGGCTACAATGAGCAGTTCTTC
TRBD2	TRBV7-7	TRBJ2-5	-	CASSLALTSGKETQYF	TGTGCTAGCAGCTTAGCCCTTACTAGCGGGAAAGAGACCCAGTACTTC
TRBD2	TRBV19	TRBJ2-2	-	CAPLGEGGTGELFF	TGTGCCCCTCTCGGGGAGGGAGGGACCGGGGAGCTGTTTTTT
-	TRBV5-1	TRBJ2-3	-	CASSLSIGEAADTQYF	TGCGCCAGCAGCTTGTCAATAGGGGAGGCGGCAGATACGCAGTATTTT
TRBD1	TRBV11-3	TRBJ2-5	-	CASSLGATGAGETQYF	TGTGCCAGCAGCTTAGGGGCCACAGGGGCCGGCGAGACCCAGTACTTC
TRBD2	TRBV4-2	TRBJ2-2	once	CASSQDSTSGRWIGELFF	TGTGCCAGCAGCCAAGATTCGACTAGCGGGAGATGGATCGGGGAGCTGTTTTTT
-	TRBV7-2	TRBJ2-5	-	CASSLSGGFQETQYF	TGTGCCAGCAGCTTATCCGGCGGGTTCCAAGAGACCCAGTACTTC
TRBD2	TRBV30	TRBJ2-5	-	CAWRGGHRETQYF	TGTGCCTGGAGGGGAGGGCATCGCGAGACCCAGTACTTC
-	TRBV14	TRBJ2-7	-	CASSPLGDVYEQYF	TGTGCCAGCAGCCCTCTAGGGGATGTCTACGAGCAGTACTTC
-	TRBV6-1	TRBJ2-7	-	CATTRDSYEQYF	TGTGCCACAACCCGGGACTCCTACGAGCAGTACTTC
TRBD2	TRBV5-8	TRBJ2-1	-	CASSPNSGLAGSSYNEQFF	TGTGCCAGCAGCCCGAACAGCGGACTAGCTGGAAGCTCCTACAATGAGCAGTTCTTC
TRBD1	TRBV5-1	TRBJ2-1	-	CASSNTGDSYNEQFF	TGCGCCAGCAGCAATACAGGGGACTCCTACAATGAGCAGTTCTTC
-	TRBV7-9	TRBJ2-1	-	CASSSKISGVEQFF	TGTGCCAGCAGTTCGAAAATCTCAGGGGTAGAGCAGTTCTTC
-	TRBV28	TRBJ1-2	-	CASSLSGIPNYGYTF	TGTGCCAGCAGTTTATCTGGGATCCCTAACTATGGCTACACCTTC
TRBD1	TRBV4-2	TRBJ1-1	-	CASSQGEGATNTEAFF	TGTGCCAGCAGCCAAGGAGAGGGGGCGACGAACACTGAAGCTTTCTTT
-	TRBV29-1	TRBJ2-5	once	CSGSTGHQETQYF	TGCAGCGGTTCGACAGGCCACCAAGAGACCCAGTACTTC
-	TRBV19	TRBJ1-2	once	CASKDSLAVYTF	TGTGCCAGTAAAGACAGTCTAGCGGTCTACACCTTC
TRBD1	TRBV30	TRBJ2-4	-	CAWSVLPAGGPNIQYF	TGTGCCTGGAGTGTACTGCCGGCAGGGGGCCCTAACATTCAGTACTTC
TRBD2	TRBV7-7	TRBJ2-1	-	CASSAWLAGGNEQFF	TGTGCTAGCAGCGCCTGGCTAGCGGGAGGCAATGAGCAGTTCTTC
-	TRBV7-9	TRBJ2-7	-	CASSLDRVYEQYF	TGTGCCAGCAGCTTAGATCGGGTCTACGAGCAGTACTTC
TRBD2	TRBV6-1	TRBJ2-1	few	CASSEAQTSGPQFF	TGTGCCAGCAGTGAAGCGCAGACTAGCGGACCGCAGTTCTTC
-	TRBV30	TRBJ2-5	-	CAWRGQGPITQYF	TGTGCCTGGAGGGGGCAGGGGCCCATAACCCAGTACTTC
TRBD1	TRBV30	TRBJ2-5	-	CAWNRGPQETQYF	TGTGCCTGGAACAGGGGCCCTCAAGAGACCCAGTACTTC
-	TRBV5-1	TRBJ1-4	-	CASSLGEKGEKLFF	TGCGCCAGCAGCTTGGGGGAGAAGGGGGAAAAACTGTTTTTT
TRBD1	TRBV28	TRBJ2-7	once	CASPRDRGTYEQYF	TGTGCCAGTCCTAGGGACAGGGGGACCTACGAGCAGTACTTC
-	TRBV5-5	TRBJ1-4	-	CASSFQGTNEKLFF	TGTGCCAGCAGCTTCCAGGGAACTAATGAAAAACTGTTTTTT
-	TRBV19	TRBJ2-1	-	CASNEGWGSYNEQFF	TGTGCCAGTAACGAGGGGTGGGGCTCCTACAATGAGCAGTTCTTC
-	TRBV6-1	TRBJ2-5	-	CASSERGRAQETQYF	TGTGCCAGCAGTGAACGGGGGAGAGCCCAAGAGACCCAGTACTTC
-	TRBV7-9	TRBJ1-3	-	CASSLAGAPSYSGNTIYF	TGTGCCAGCAGCTTAGCAGGGGCCCCCTCCTACTCTGGAAACACCATATATTTT
-	TRBV30	TRBJ2-2	-	CAWSVVAIDTGELFF	TGTGCCTGGAGTGTTGTGGCTATCGACACCGGGGAGCTGTTTTTT
-	TRBV4-1	TRBJ1-5	once	CASRHAWDFNSNQPQHF	TGCGCCAGCAGACACGCGTGGGATTTCAATAGCAATCAGCCCCAGCATTTT
TRBD1	TRBV19	TRBJ2-7	-	CASSLAQTGPYEQYF	TGTGCCAGTAGTTTAGCCCAGACAGGGCCCTACGAGCAGTACTTC
TRBD1	TRBV19	TRBJ2-2	-	CASSGTGASGELFF	TGTGCCAGTAGTGGGACAGGGGCGTCCGGGGAGCTGTTTTTT
TRBD1	TRBV11-2	TRBJ1-5	-	CASSLTTGGELRPQHF	TGTGCCAGCAGCCTAACGACAGGGGGTGAACTGCGGCCCCAGCATTTT
-	TRBV5-4	TRBJ1-4	once	CASSLGGARGSLEKLFF	TGTGCCAGCAGCTTGGGGGGTGCCCGGGGCAGCCTTGAAAAACTGTTTTTT
TRBD1	TRBV4-1	TRBJ2-5	once	CASSPGGRTGGRRETQYF	TGCGCCAGCAGCCCTGGGGGGAGGACAGGGGGCCGACGAGAGACCCAGTACTTC
TRBD1	TRBV6-1	TRBJ1-5	-	CASSAYFGTGVMDQPQHF	TGTGCCAGCAGTGCCTACTTCGGGACAGGGGTAATGGATCAGCCCCAGCATTTT
TRBD2	TRBV19	TRBJ2-1	once	CASSISAGVNNEQFF	TGTGCCAGTAGTATCTCCGCGGGAGTGAACAATGAGCAGTTCTTC
TRBD2	TRBV6-1	TRBJ2-7	-	CASCPGLADEQYF	TGTGCCAGCTGCCCGGGACTAGCGGACGAGCAGTACTTC
-	TRBV6-1	TRBJ2-7	-	CASSRDFDYEQYF	TGTGCCAGCAGCCGGGACTTTGATTACGAGCAGTACTTC
-	TRBV18	TRBJ1-1	once	CASSTDGVNTEAFF	TGTGCCAGCTCAACCGACGGCGTAAACACTGAAGCTTTCTTT
TRBD1	TRBV5-1	TRBJ1-2	few	CASSSGQESNYGYTF	TGCGCCAGCAGCTCCGGACAGGAGTCTAACTATGGCTACACCTTC